A single TCR beta chain is shown here with its context. Its specific antigen is unknown. The record has no base qualities; no much larger clone is one base away. The sample originates from a study of blood T cell repertoires in COVID-19 (dated by TCRdb to 2018 to 2021). Regarding the study in general: Samples covering the acute and convalescent phases of COVID-19 were provided by collaborators in the United States, Italy and Spain. The material from the prospective study consisted of cDNA or gDNA derived from T cells, B-cell-depleted T cells, or PBMCs. The repertoires were made available in a free public database intended to serve as a resource for research on the immune response to SARS-CoV-2. Deeply sampled blood TCRbeta repertoires from subjects exposed to, actively infected with, or recovered from COVID-19 were included in the dataset. The samples were drawn from two sources: the first 160 participants of the ongoing ImmuneRACE study, and 1,200 or so subjects contributed by 6 global collaborators. Nearly every sample came with metadata listing a de-identified subject ID, COVID-19 status, age in years and sex. HLA class I and class II types, where available, came from metadata supplied by the sample provider rather than from assay-based typing. Broad study findings and their caveats: Clinical and demographic metadata were provided uncurated, with the amount varying by source and participant.

TCRbeta CDR3 regions were amplified from genomic DNA by means of the immunoSEQ Assay, a bias-controlled multiplex PCR. As for how the authors treated the data: The number of nucleated cells in each sample was estimated from the amplification of reference gene primers within the assay. To quantify the absolute abundance of each unique TCRbeta CDR3 rearrangement, sequence reads were collapsed and filtered. Productive Simpson clonality was computed per sample as the square root of Simpson's diversity index over productive rearrangements. In its TCRdb copy, this immuneACCESS table keeps in-frame sequences only and misses some clones. Where compared with another copy, unresolved V genes explain less than half of these, and the others have no known cause. V, J and clone size were drawn from that table, and D and trimming were deduced from the DNA. The sample table contains roughly 120,000 clones; only one count was recorded for 85% of them. The top ten constitute roughly 11% of the sample.

CDR3 length: 15 amino acids, cysteine to phenylalanine. The retained sequence is limited to the CDR3, 45 bases, with the frame set at the first base. Looking up the germline V gene (reference sequence) yields CDR1 LGHDT and CDR2 YNNKEL. Trimming costs V 1 base and J 4 bases, and their ends lie 13 bases apart. Each collaborating institution followed its own protocols to collect whole blood in K2EDTA tubes. For TCRbeta analysis, collaborators shipped samples in one of three forms: frozen whole blood, isolated PBMCs, or DNA extracted from either of those sample types. The chain was built from TRBV3-1 (or the pseudogene TRBV3-2) and TRBJ2-5; the D segment could be TRBD2, given 7 matching bases. The receptor comes from a man older than 75 with acute or convalescent COVID-19. Material for sequencing was peripheral blood. CDR3 loop: CASSQGGGARETQYF. The bases are TGTGCCAGCAGCCAAGGTGGGGGGGCGAGAGAGACCCAGTACTTC.